Reported below is one T cell receptor beta chain. Its antigen target is currently unknown. The sample holds no much larger clone one base away, and base qualities are not on file. What the time point label conveys for this sample: about 28 days (+/-7) after the second vaccine dose. Because spike-specific TCR depth and breadth did not differ between the two schedules, AZD1222 recipients who got a second dose at roughly 4 weeks were pooled with those who got a second dose at roughly 12 weeks. Vaccinee samples were obtained from the UK trials COV001 and COV002, which included a single-blind randomized controlled phase 2/3 trial of AZD1222 (ChAdOx1 nCoV-19) in healthy adults. For TCRbeta chain sequencing, PBMC samples were collected from trial participants at day 0 and at day 28 after the second dose. This specimen comes from a study of T cell responses to AZD1222 COVID-19 vaccine (dated by TCRdb to the early 2020s). Describing the broader study: A total of under 250 trial participants underwent TCR sequencing, of whom roughly 210 had received two doses of AZD1222 and about 26 had received two doses of the MenACWY control vaccine. Trial participants were enrolled by age into 18-55, 56-69 and 70-plus year subgroups, with about 150, 27 and 61 TCR-sequenced participants respectively. Paper-wide results and their limitations: After two AZD1222 doses, spike-specific TCR breadth and depth were significantly higher than at day 0 and than in MenACWY recipients. In the small 56-69-year group, the increase in depth fell short of significance, most likely because of low power. Conclusions about previously exposed vaccinees are limited, since just five or six AZD1222 recipients were seropositive for SARS-CoV-2 at baseline. Participants were mostly white British and included more females than males, and it was suggested by the authors that clonal diversity may have been underestimated. CD4 TCRs associated with the vaccine covered the entire spike protein, and the dominant responses were in regions 160-218 and 743-854. Because no day 14 peak-response samples were available, repertoires were characterized only after the peak T cell response. Nearly half of unique spike-specific TCRs reportedly recognized epitopes outside regions mutated in the B.1.351 and B.1.1.7 variants.

CDR1 and CDR2 were assigned from the germline V gene (reference sequence) as LNHDA and SQIVND. V was cut back by 2 bases and J by 5 bases, leaving a gap of 13 bases between them. CDR3 length: 15 amino acids, cysteine to phenylalanine. Just the 45-base CDR3 DNA is kept, in frame starting at base 1. The CDR3 regions of human TCRbeta chains were analyzed by immunosequencing. The authors processed their data as follows. Repertoire TCRs were checked for matches against a reference library of SARS-CoV-2-specific TCRs that had been generated using the MIRA antigen-specificity platform. Breadth was defined as the fraction of unique TCRs that were SARS-CoV-2-associated. Depth was defined as the fraction of total T cells that were SARS-CoV-2-associated. Using the MIRA data, each spike-specific TCR was mapped to the spike region that the TCR reacts to and placed in a CD4 or CD8 class. Log10-transformed breadth and depth values were compared by one-way ANOVA with Sidak's multiple comparisons tests. The table comes from immuneACCESS by way of TCRdb, which keeps in-frame sequences with V and J called. Part of the clones is missing from these tables; in studies checked, under half for an unresolved V gene and the rest for unknown reasons. For V, J and clone size, that table is used; D and trimming come from the DNA. The sample yields fewer than 150,000 clones; nearly 90% were counted once. The ten top clones hold about 9.5% of the sample.

This TCR came from an adult who received the AZD1222 COVID-19 vaccine. The sequence is built from TRBV19 and TRBJ1-5, with a weak D call of TRBD1 (6 bases match). Sample: peripheral blood, taken 28 days after the second AZD1222 dose. CDR3 reads: CASSIWEQGDQPQHF. The nucleotide sequence reads TGTGCCAGTAGTATATGGGAACAGGGAGATCAGCCCCAGCATTTT.